The clone carrying this TCR beta chain was observed a few times. No antigen is known for it. The source of the sample is a study of early T cells in non-severe SARS-CoV-2 infection. The wider study: Sequenced material consisted of bulk RNA (from unsorted whole blood), and chains were unpaired.

Molecules of cDNA were individually given unique molecular identifiers that were attached to them. TCRdb called the 5' RACE reads again in MiXCR, with one record for every CDR3 protein. The sample includes tens of thousands of distinct CDR3 sequences, over 4.5% of them seen just once. Germline lookup yields CDR1 LGHDT and CDR2 YNNKEL (reference sequence). The CDR3 spans 18 residues. With 2 bases removed from V and 0 bases from J, the gap between germline ends came to 17 bases. Findings and caveats of the study: Lookups in VDJdb leaned toward anti-spike CD8 responses and missed private and CD4 specificities.

Specimen: whole blood. The sequence came from an adult who was a healthcare worker with PCR-confirmed SARS-CoV-2 infection or an uninfected control (not recorded which). The chain employs TRBV3-1 and TRBJ2-4; D is ambiguous. In DNA form, the CDR3 reads TGTGCCAGCAGCCAAAGTCGCGGCAGGCCTCTAGCCAAAAACATTCAGTACTTC. Encoded protein: CASSQSRGRPLAKNIQYF.